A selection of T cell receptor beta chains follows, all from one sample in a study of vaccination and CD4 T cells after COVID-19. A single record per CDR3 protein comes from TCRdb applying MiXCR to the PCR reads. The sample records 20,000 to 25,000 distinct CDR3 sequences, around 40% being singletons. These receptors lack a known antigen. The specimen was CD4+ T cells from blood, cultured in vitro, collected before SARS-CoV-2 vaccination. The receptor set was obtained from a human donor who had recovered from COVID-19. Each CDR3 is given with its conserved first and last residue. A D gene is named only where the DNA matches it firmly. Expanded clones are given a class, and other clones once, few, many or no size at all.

CDR3: CATRRAEAFF; DNA: TGTGCCACTCGACGGGCTGAAGCTTTCTTT; size: few; D: -; J: TRBJ1-1; V: TRBV6-1
CDR3: CSATGGGADTQYF; DNA: TGCAGTGCTACGGGGGGGGGCGCAGATACGCAGTATTTT; size: -; D: TRBD2; J: TRBJ2-3; V: TRBV20-1
CDR3: CASSLIPRLAGTDTQYF; DNA: TGTGCCAGCAGCTTGATTCCCCGGCTAGCGGGCACAGATACGCAGTATTTT; size: -; D: TRBD2; J: TRBJ2-3; V: TRBV5-4
CDR3: CASSLRSGKAGPSTEAFF; DNA: TGTGCCAGCAGCTTGCGGTCAGGGAAAGCGGGCCCCTCCACTGAAGCTTTCTTT; size: -; D: -; J: TRBJ1-1; V: TRBV5-6
CDR3: CASSRFQQGRNQPQHF; DNA: TGTGCCAGCAGCCGCTTCCAACAGGGGCGCAATCAGCCCCAGCATTTT; size: -; D: TRBD1; J: TRBJ1-5; V: TRBV7-8
CDR3: CASRTDTDTQYF; DNA: TGTGCCAGCAGGACCGACACAGATACGCAGTATTTT; size: -; D: -; J: TRBJ2-3; V: TRBV12-3/TRBV12-4
CDR3: CSATILAESYEQYF; DNA: TGCAGTGCTACAATACTAGCGGAGTCCTACGAGCAGTACTTC; size: -; D: TRBD2; J: TRBJ2-7; V: TRBV20-1
CDR3: CASSELKGASSPLHF; DNA: TGTGCCAGCAGTGAACTTAAGGGGGCGAGTTCACCCCTCCACTTT; size: few; D: TRBD1; J: TRBJ1-6; V: TRBV6-1
CDR3: CSAHNRGGDTQYF; DNA: TGCAGTGCCCACAACAGGGGAGGAGATACGCAGTATTTT; size: few; D: -; J: TRBJ2-3; V: TRBV20-1
CDR3: CASSLMGAGTGELFF; DNA: TGTGCCAGCAGTTTAATGGGGGCGGGCACCGGGGAGCTGTTTTTT; size: -; D: -; J: TRBJ2-2; V: TRBV12-3/TRBV12-4
CDR3: CASSLDRTGGRYGYTF; DNA: TGTGCCAGCAGCTTAGACAGGACAGGGGGCCGATATGGCTACACCTTC; size: medium-sized; D: TRBD1; J: TRBJ1-2; V: TRBV7-2
CDR3: CASSYGGPTDTQYF; DNA: TGTGCCAGCAGTTACGGCGGGCCCACAGATACGCAGTATTTT; size: -; D: -; J: TRBJ2-3; V: TRBV6-2/TRBV6-3
CDR3: CSAKQGGGTGELFF; DNA: TGCAGTGCTAAGCAGGGAGGGGGCACCGGGGAGCTGTTTTTT; size: few; D: -; J: TRBJ2-2; V: TRBV20-1
CDR3: CASTPIGGPVNTGELFF; DNA: TGTGCCAGCACCCCAATAGGGGGGCCCGTTAACACCGGGGAGCTGTTTTTT; size: -; D: -; J: TRBJ2-2; V: TRBV28
CDR3: CASSEEFGGFGYTF; DNA: TGTGCCAGCAGTGAAGAGTTTGGGGGTTTCGGCTACACCTTC; size: few; D: -; J: TRBJ1-2; V: TRBV2
CDR3: CASIINQGTLQDTQYF; DNA: TGTGCCAGCATCATCAACCAAGGGACACTGCAAGATACGCAGTATTTT; size: -; D: -; J: TRBJ2-3; V: TRBV7-3
CDR3: CASSKTRGGGTGFNEQFF; DNA: TGTGCCAGCAGCAAGACCCGAGGGGGCGGGACAGGGTTCAATGAGCAGTTCTTC; size: -; D: -; J: TRBJ2-1; V: TRBV21-1
CDR3: CATSEPTGRGTGELFF; DNA: TGTGCCACCAGTGAGCCCACAGGGAGGGGCACCGGGGAGCTGTTTTTT; size: few; D: -; J: TRBJ2-2; V: TRBV24-1
CDR3: CASIGGGGAGLRTYYEQYF; DNA: TGTGCCAGCATCGGAGGAGGGGGCGCGGGACTAAGGACATACTACGAGCAGTACTTC; size: -; D: -; J: TRBJ2-7; V: TRBV28
CDR3: CATWRTEAFF; DNA: TGTGCCACCTGGCGGACTGAAGCTTTCTTT; size: few; D: -; J: TRBJ1-1; V: TRBV6-2/TRBV6-3
CDR3: CASSPGGQPQHF; DNA: TGTGCCAGCTCACCGGGGGGGCAGCCCCAGCATTTT; size: -; D: -; J: TRBJ1-5; V: TRBV18
CDR3: CASSAGTSGYEQYF; DNA: TGTGCCAGCAGCGCCGGGACTAGCGGGTACGAGCAGTACTTC; size: -; D: TRBD2; J: TRBJ2-7; V: TRBV2
CDR3: CSARRAGTSNTEAFF; DNA: TGCAGTGCTAGGAGGGCCGGGACCTCAAACACTGAAGCTTTCTTT; size: -; D: -; J: TRBJ1-1; V: TRBV20-1
CDR3: CAISEASGGSHEQYF; DNA: TGTGCCATCAGTGAGGCGAGTGGTGGATCCCACGAGCAGTACTTC; size: few; D: -; J: TRBJ2-7; V: TRBV10-3
CDR3: CASSSSDKNTEAFF; DNA: TGTGCCAGCAGCTCCTCAGACAAGAACACTGAAGCTTTCTTT; size: medium-sized; D: -; J: TRBJ1-1; V: TRBV7-2
CDR3: CASSAGTGGFNYGYTF; DNA: TGTGCCAGCAGCGCCGGGACAGGGGGCTTCAACTATGGCTACACCTTC; size: -; D: TRBD1; J: TRBJ1-2; V: TRBV6-1
CDR3: CASSLPGQGEETQYF; DNA: TGTGCCAGCAGCTTACCGGGACAGGGGGAAGAGACCCAGTACTTC; size: few; D: TRBD1; J: TRBJ2-5; V: TRBV11-1
CDR3: CASSPTLGQVTEAFF; DNA: TGCGCCAGCAGCCCCACGCTCGGACAGGTCACTGAAGCTTTCTTT; size: -; D: TRBD1; J: TRBJ1-1; V: TRBV5-1
CDR3: CSANVGDSNYGYTF; DNA: TGCAGTGCTAATGTGGGTGATTCTAACTATGGCTACACCTTC; size: few; D: -; J: TRBJ1-2; V: TRBV20-1
CDR3: CASSSASRAANYGYTF; DNA: TGTGCCAGCAGCTCTGCGTCGAGAGCTGCTAACTATGGCTACACCTTC; size: -; D: -; J: TRBJ1-2; V: TRBV7-2
CDR3: CASSYRQGGYQETQYF; DNA: TGTGCCAGCAGCTACCGACAGGGGGGCTACCAAGAGACCCAGTACTTC; size: -; D: TRBD1; J: TRBJ2-5; V: TRBV9
CDR3: CASSSPGTSNGYGYTF; DNA: TGTGCCAGCAGCTCGCCCGGGACCTCAAATGGCTATGGCTACACCTTC; size: -; D: -; J: TRBJ1-2; V: TRBV7-2
CDR3: CASSGRLAGGLGANVLTF; DNA: TGTGCCAGCAGCGGAAGACTAGCGGGGGGGCTTGGGGCCAACGTCCTGACTTTC; size: -; D: TRBD2; J: TRBJ2-6; V: TRBV7-2
CDR3: CASSKVGQGTEGYTF; DNA: -; size: -; D: -; J: TRBJ1-2; V: TRBV21-1
CDR3: CASSQTGIGGYTF; DNA: TGTGCCAGCAGTCAAACAGGGATCGGTGGCTACACCTTC; size: -; D: -; J: TRBJ1-2; V: TRBV25-1
CDR3: CSARLGQSSGTETQYF; DNA: TGCAGTGCTAGACTGGGACAGTCGTCCGGTACAGAGACCCAGTACTTC; size: -; D: TRBD1; J: TRBJ2-5; V: TRBV20-1
CDR3: CASSFSNQPQHF; DNA: TGTGCCAGCAGTTTTAGCAATCAGCCCCAGCATTTT; size: medium-sized; D: -; J: TRBJ1-5; V: TRBV27
CDR3: CSTRVSYEQYF; DNA: TGTTCGACTCGGGTTTCCTACGAGCAGTACTTC; size: -; D: -; J: TRBJ2-7; V: TRBV6-1
CDR3: CASSEVDSPLHF; DNA: TGTGCCAGCAGCGAAGTTGATTCACCCCTCCACTTT; size: few; D: -; J: TRBJ1-6; V: TRBV7-2
CDR3: CASSQQGRGGELFF; DNA: TGTGCCAGCAGCCAACAGGGTCGGGGCGGGGAGCTGTTTTTT; size: few; D: -; J: TRBJ2-2; V: TRBV6-2/TRBV6-3
CDR3: CASSLFGGRFNQPQHF; DNA: TGTGCCAGCAGTTTATTCGGGGGCAGGTTCAATCAGCCCCAGCATTTT; size: few; D: -; J: TRBJ1-5; V: TRBV28
CDR3: CATSEPSGTGIADTQYF; DNA: TGTGCCACCAGTGAGCCCTCCGGGACAGGGATCGCAGATACGCAGTATTTT; size: few; D: TRBD1; J: TRBJ2-3; V: TRBV24-1
CDR3: CASRETQGLGEQYF; DNA: TGTGCCAGCAGAGAAACACAGGGGTTAGGGGAGCAGTACTTC; size: -; D: TRBD1; J: TRBJ2-7; V: TRBV6-4
CDR3: CASRAGLGGETQYF; DNA: TGTGCCAGCAGGGCGGGCCTAGGAGGGGAGACCCAGTACTTC; size: -; D: -; J: TRBJ2-5; V: TRBV6-1
CDR3: CASSGGSEEQYF; DNA: TGTGCCAGCAGTGGGGGGTCGGAGGAGCAGTACTTC; size: -; D: -; J: TRBJ2-7; V: TRBV6-2/TRBV6-3
CDR3: CASSTGTDVLNEQFF; DNA: TGTGCCAGCAGTACCGGGACAGACGTACTAAATGAGCAGTTCTTC; size: -; D: TRBD1; J: TRBJ2-1; V: TRBV28
CDR3: CASSVPEGRPEGSPLHF; DNA: TGCGCCAGCAGCGTGCCTGAGGGACGTCCCGAAGGATCACCCCTCCACTTT; size: -; D: -; J: TRBJ1-6; V: TRBV4-1
CDR3: CASSRDRGTEQYF; DNA: TGTGCCAGTAGTCGGGACAGGGGGACCGAGCAGTACTTC; size: -; D: TRBD1; J: TRBJ2-7; V: TRBV19
CDR3: CASRTGTGGLNEQFF; DNA: TGTGCCAGCAGAACCGGGACAGGGGGCCTCAATGAGCAGTTCTTC; size: -; D: TRBD1; J: TRBJ2-1; V: TRBV6-1
CDR3: CSARDVMNTEAFF; DNA: TGCAGTGCTAGAGACGTCATGAACACTGAAGCTTTCTTT; size: -; D: -; J: TRBJ1-1; V: TRBV20-1
CDR3: CSVLSGVAGNEQFF; DNA: TGCAGCGTCCTAAGCGGGGTGGCGGGGAATGAGCAGTTCTTC; size: -; D: TRBD2; J: TRBJ2-1; V: TRBV29-1
CDR3: CASSPRTGENNIQYF; DNA: TGTGCCAGCAGCCCGCGGACAGGGGAAAATAACATTCAGTACTTC; size: -; D: TRBD1; J: TRBJ2-4; V: TRBV7-9
CDR3: CASSSNSGSGGTEAFF; DNA: TGCGCCAGCAGCTCAAACAGTGGAAGTGGGGGCACTGAAGCTTTCTTT; size: -; D: -; J: TRBJ1-1; V: TRBV5-1
CDR3: CSASQPGETQYF; DNA: TGCAGTGCTAGCCAACCCGGGGAGACCCAGTACTTC; size: few; D: -; J: TRBJ2-5; V: TRBV20-1
CDR3: CASSQSGQYTEAFF; DNA: TGCGCCAGCAGCCAATCCGGACAGTACACTGAAGCTTTCTTT; size: -; D: -; J: TRBJ1-1; V: TRBV4-3
CDR3: CASSLGVREKLFF; DNA: TGTGCCAGCAGCTTAGGAGTTAGGGAAAAACTGTTTTTT; size: -; D: -; J: TRBJ1-4; V: TRBV7-2
CDR3: CASSGRIDRISLPTGYTF; DNA: TGTGCCAGCAGTGGTCGCATCGACAGAATAAGCCTTCCTACCGGCTACACCTTC; size: -; D: -; J: TRBJ1-2; V: TRBV2
CDR3: CAWSPGNSGANVLTF; DNA: TGTGCCTGGAGTCCCGGGAATTCTGGGGCCAACGTCCTGACTTTC; size: -; D: -; J: TRBJ2-6; V: TRBV30
CDR3: CASSQGLAGELTDTQYF; DNA: TGTGCCAGCAGCCAAGGACTAGCGGGAGAGTTAACAGATACGCAGTATTTT; size: -; D: TRBD2; J: TRBJ2-3; V: TRBV14